Following are 19 T cell receptor beta chains from one sample sequenced in a study of blood T cell repertoires in COVID-19. Profiling relied on immunoSEQ multiplex PCR, and the TCRdb table lists in-frame clones only, not all of them. The sample has more than 300,000 clones, around 83% seen once; the top ten hold 5% to 5.5%. The sample taken for sequencing was PBMCs or T cells enriched from blood (not recorded which). The receptors come from a woman aged 50 to 60 who had recovered from COVID-19.

This chain connects TRBV6-6 to TRBJ2-6, with D possibly matching TRBD1 (6 bases). CDR1 and CDR2 (germline): MNHNY, SVGAGI (reference sequence). This CDR3 spans 17 amino acids. Deletions cut 5 bases from V and 0 bases from J, with 14 bases between. CDR3 protein: CASSLRTVNSGANVLTF. CDR3 DNA: TGTGCCAGCAGTCTCCGGACAGTAAACTCTGGGGCCAACGTCCTGACTTTC.

Of note for this clone: One junction end disagrees with the germline gene, perhaps due to a read error. The chain joins TRBV6-5 to TRBJ2-7; possible D gene TRBD2, 6 bases. The CDR3 is made up of 11 amino acids. Germline V gene data show CDR1 as MNHEY and CDR2 as SVGAGI. In nucleotides, the CDR3 is TGTGCCAGCAGCTTGGCCTCGGGACTCTTCTTC. Its protein is CASSLASGLFF.

This rearrangement joins TRBV6-5 to TRBJ2-1; TRBD1 agrees at 9 bases. The CDR3 totals 15 residues. Germline V CDR1 and CDR2: MNHEY, SVGAGI. The J segment lost 4 bases and the V segment lost 4 bases, leaving 5 bases of the junction unmatched. The CDR3, as DNA: TGTGCCAGCAGTTCCCAGGGGACAGGGTACAATGAGCAGTTCTTC. This codes for CASSSQGTGYNEQFF.

The V call is TRBV3-1 (or the pseudogene TRBV3-2), the J call TRBJ1-5; 7 bases match TRBD1. The CDR3 has 14 amino acids. V lost 4 bases, J lost 4 bases, and 4 bases stayed unmatched. CDR1 is LGHDT, CDR2 YNNKEL, per germline (reference sequence). CDR3 coding DNA: TGTGCCAGCAGCCCAGGGACAGTGAATCAGCCCCAGCATTTT. This gives the protein CASSPGTVNQPQHF.

Only a few counts were recorded for this clone. V and J are TRBV3-1 (or the pseudogene TRBV3-2) and TRBJ1-5; the D gene is possibly TRBD1 (6 bases). CDR1 is LGHDT and CDR2 is YNNKEL in the germline V gene (reference sequence). This CDR3 spans 14 amino acids. The V end was cut by 0 bases, the J end by 9 bases, with 12 bases between. The CDR3 bases are TGTGCCAGCAGCCAAGATACCGGGGGGCGGCCCCAGCATTTT. Protein product: CASSQDTGGRPQHF.

In its sample, this clone was seen once. This chain joins TRBV18 and TRBJ2-5; maybe TRBD1 (6 bases). This CDR3 region has 16 residues. CDR1 KGHSH and CDR2 LQKENI come from the germline V gene. V dropped 3 bases and J dropped 1 base, with 15 bases sitting between them. DNA for the CDR3: TGTGCCAGCTCACCGCGACCAGGACAGCGCCAAGAGACCCAGTACTTC. Residues: CASSPRPGQRQETQYF.

The chain couples TRBV7-9 to TRBJ2-3; 7 nucleotides agree with TRBD2. Germline trimming cut 8 bases from V and 2 bases from J; bases unmatched to any gene: 16. The V gene's germline CDR1 is SEHNR and CDR2 FQNEAQ (reference sequence). The CDR3 runs to 17 residues. CDR3 nucleotide sequence: TGTGCCAGCTGGGGGACTATCGTTGTGGGGTTCACAGATACGCAGTATTTT. Translating gives CASWGTIVVGFTDTQYF. Supplemented by reference TRBV7-9 and TRBJ2-3, the full variable domain reads DTGVSQNPRHKITKRGQNVTFRCDPISEHNRLYWYRQTLGQGPEFLTYFQNEAQLEKSRLLSDRFSAERPKGSFSTLEIQRTEQGDSAMYLCASWGTIVVGFTDTQYFGPGTRLTVL.

This chain joins TRBV7-2 and TRBJ1-5; 7 positions agree with TRBD1. Germline-derived CDR1 and CDR2 are SGHTA and FQGNSA. This CDR3 comprises 18 residues. V dropped 1 base and J dropped 3; count of bases not matched to a gene: 12. The CDR3 nucleotides read TGTGCCAGCAGCTTAGACTTGCCGGCAGGGGGGTCCAATCAGCCCCAGCATTTT. Its protein is CASSLDLPAGGSNQPQHF.

The chain couples TRBV7-2 to TRBJ1-6; weak D call: TRBD1 (5 bases). The CDR3 runs to 13 residues. Germline-derived CDR1 and CDR2 are SGHTA and FQGNSA. V was shortened by 6 bases and J by 9 bases, with 12 bases between the two germline ends. CDR3 residues: CASRIRRVSPLHF. The CDR3 DNA is TGTGCCAGCAGGATACGCAGGGTTTCACCCCTCCACTTT.

V usage is TRBV11-2 and J usage is TRBJ2-1; 8 bases are a match to TRBD2. V gave up 0 bases and J gave up 8 bases; unmatched junction bases: 6. Germline loops: CDR1 SGHAT, CDR2 FQNNGV. The CDR3 sequence is 15 residues long. The CDR3 protein is CASSLEGLVGYEQFF. The CDR3 coding sequence is TGTGCCAGCAGCTTAGAGGGACTAGTTGGCTATGAGCAGTTCTTC.

The chain combines TRBV19 with TRBJ2-6; possible D gene TRBD1, 6 bases. Germline lookup yields CDR1 LNHDA and CDR2 SQIVND (reference sequence). V shed 6 bases and J shed 2 bases, with 17 bases lying between them. This CDR3 has 17 residues. CDR3 in amino acids: CASSSTGRGAGANVLTF. CDR3 DNA: TGTGCCAGTAGCAGTACAGGGAGAGGGGCTGGGGCCAACGTCCTGACTTTC.

V usage is TRBV5-1 and J usage is TRBJ1-1; 11 positions agree with TRBD1. CDR1 and CDR2 from the germline V gene are SGHRS and YFSETQ. The CDR3 extends over 16 amino acids. Trimming at V came to 2 bases and at J to 4 bases, leaving 7 bases not matched to a gene. CDR3 in DNA: TGCGCCAGCAGCTTTGGACAGGGGGCTGTAGGCACTGAAGCTTTCTTT. Protein sequence: CASSFGQGAVGTEAFF.

V gene TRBV5-4 combines with J gene TRBJ2-1; maybe TRBD1 (6 bases). The CDR3 is 14 amino acids. Trimming pared 4 bases from V and 7 bases from J, leaving 15 bases between. The germline V gene encodes CDR1 SGHNT and CDR2 YYREEE (reference sequence). CDR3 loop: CASSPPGDLNEQFF. The CDR3 region has the DNA TGTGCCAGCAGCCCCCCAGGGGATCTGAATGAGCAGTTCTTC. The complete variable domain, with remaining parts taken from reference TRBV5-4 and TRBJ2-1, reads ETGVTQSPTHLIKTRGQQVTLRCSSQSGHNTVSWYQQALGQGPQFIFQYYREEENGRGNFPPRFSGLQFPNYSSELNVNALELDDSALYLCASSPPGDLNEQFFGPGTRLTVL.

The chain is built from TRBV27 and TRBJ1-2, with 7 bases matching TRBD1. Germline V gives CDR1 MNHEY, CDR2 SMNVEV (reference sequence). Trimming at V came to 4 bases and at J to 8 bases, leaving 4 bases not matched to a gene. This CDR3 is 12 amino acids long. Written as DNA, the CDR3 is TGTGCCAGCAGTTCTCAGGGGGGCGGCTACACCTTC. This gives the protein CASSSQGGGYTF.

The rearrangement links TRBV19 to TRBJ2-7; a possible D gene is TRBD1 (6 bases). Germline V gene lookup returns CDR1 LNHDA and CDR2 SQIVND (reference sequence). Trimming stripped 6 bases from V and 3 bases from J, with 15 bases between. CDR3 length: 14 residues. Here the CDR3 DNA reads TGTGCCAGTAGCCAGAGCAGGGGAGACTACGAGCAGTACTTC. Its translation: CASSQSRGDYEQYF.

V gene TRBV18 combines with J gene TRBJ1-3; possible D gene TRBD1, 5 bases. The CDR3 has 14 residues. From germline, CDR1 is KGHSH and CDR2 LQKENI. Deletions cut 0 bases from V and 3 bases from J, with 6 bases between. This CDR3 is CASSPPRVGNTIYF. The CDR3 nucleotides read TGTGCCAGCTCACCACCCAGGGTTGGAAACACCATATATTTT.

This chain links TRBV6-6 with TRBJ2-7, with 11 positions matching TRBD1. J was trimmed by 4 bases and V by 7 bases; bases with no gene match: 6. CDR3 length: 14 amino acids. Germline CDR1 is MNHNY and CDR2 is SVGAGI (reference sequence). The CDR3 DNA reads TGTGCCAGCACCGGAGGGACAGGGGGTTACGAGCAGTACTTC. Translation: CASTGGTGGYEQYF.

This clone was picked up one time. The CDR3 coding sequence is TGTGCCAGCAGCGCAAGGACAGGGGACGGCTACACCTTC. The encoded protein is CASSARTGDGYTF. The chain has TRBV9 and TRBJ1-2; 9 bases fit TRBD1. Germline CDR1 and CDR2: SGDLS and YYNGEE. Trimming cost V 3 bases and J 8 bases; bases outside gene matches: 5. CDR3 length equals 13 residues.

The genes are TRBV7-2 and TRBJ1-4; D not resolved. The CDR3 runs 14 residues. The V gene's germline CDR1 is SGHTA and CDR2 FQGNSA. Trimming stripped 4 bases from V and 3 bases from J, with 9 bases between. The CDR3 is CASSYLRANEKLFF. Here the CDR3 DNA reads TGTGCCAGCAGCTACTTACGCGCTAATGAAAAACTGTTTTTT.